This T cell receptor beta chain derives from a study of cytomegalovirus exposure and HLA in healthy donors. The study, taken as a whole, reports: CMV antigen specificity of a few CMV-associated chains was confirmed in vitro.

In the PCR, 60 Vbeta and 13 Jbeta primers were used. Repertoires were generated with immunoSEQ multiplex PCR, while TCRdb's copy carries only in-frame clones and drops some. Of roughly 93,000 clones detected, 74% appear once; the ten largest clones hold under 2%. To note about this clone: Its antigen is as yet unknown.

CDR1 MNHEY and CDR2 SVGAGI come from the germline V gene. The junction had 12 bases not matched to a gene; V was cut back by 10 bases and J by 4 bases. CDR3 length: 15 amino acids. This TCR was recovered from a male donor in good health and CMV-seronegative. The rearrangement uses TRBV6-5 and TRBJ1-2; 10 nucleotides align to TRBD1. What was sequenced was PBMCs. The CDR3 region has the DNA TGTGCCACCAAAACTCGGGGGGACAGGGGCTATGGCTACACCTTC. Translated: CATKTRGDRGYGYTF.